Included here is one TCR beta chain sequence, with context. Its antigen is currently not known. No base quality values were provided; no much bigger clone lies one nucleotide off. This sample was included in a study of blood T cell repertoires in COVID-19 (dated by TCRdb to the early 2020s). About the study as a whole: Samples from collaborators originated in the United States, Italy and Spain and spanned both the acute and convalescent phases of COVID-19. The prospective study material was composed of cDNA or gDNA derived from T cells, B-cell-depleted T cells, or PBMCs. Deeply sampled blood TCRbeta repertoires from subjects exposed to, actively infected with, or recovered from COVID-19 were included in the dataset. A freely available public database, intended as a resource for researchers studying the immune response to SARS-CoV-2, is where the repertoires were released. Samples came from the ongoing ImmuneRACE study (first 160 participants) plus 1,254 subjects from 6 global collaborators. A de-identified subject ID, COVID-19 status, age in years and sex were almost always included in the sample metadata. Where available, HLA class I and class II types were taken from metadata supplied by the sample provider and were not determined by assay-based typing.

Participants in the prospective study were enrolled through a virtual design, were aged roughly 18 to 100 years, and lived in fewer than 30 United States geographic areas. In the prospective study, participants were assigned to cohorts based on the clinical history participants reported in a screening survey and a study questionnaire. Exposed participants had been in contact, within 2 weeks of entering the study, with a person who had a PCR-confirmed or clinician-diagnosed case of COVID-19. Mobile phlebotomists in the prospective study collected whole blood, serum and a nasopharyngeal or oropharyngeal swab from every participant. Prospective study participants could optionally give additional blood draws and questionnaires over an approximately two-month period. Before DNA extraction, prospective study blood samples were shipped either frozen or at room temperature. The immunoSEQ Assay, a bias-controlled multiplex PCR, was used to amplify TCRbeta CDR3 regions from genomic DNA. Turning to the authors' computational methods: The number of nucleated cells in each sample was estimated from the amplification of reference gene primers within the assay. To quantify the absolute abundance of each unique TCRbeta CDR3 rearrangement, sequence reads were collapsed and filtered. For each sample, productive Simpson clonality was calculated as the square root of Simpson's diversity index across productive rearrangements. TCRdb limited this immuneACCESS table to in-frame rearrangements with V and J called. A share of clones is missing; checked studies link under half to unresolved V genes, and the rest is unexplained. D and trimming come from the DNA, and the V and J calls and clone size come from that table. The sample has under 400,000 clones on record, almost 90% of them singletons. The ten largest make up just over 1% of the sample.

Here is what the overall study found, with its caveats: How much clinical and demographic metadata was included differed by source and by participant, and the metadata was provided uncurated.

The source of this sequence is a woman aged 30 to 39 who had been exposed to COVID-19. The specimen sequenced was PBMCs or T cells enriched from blood (not recorded which).

The CDR3 sequence is CASSPEGGPVETQYF. The DNA reads as follows: TGTGCCAGTAGTCCTGAGGGAGGGCCCGTGGAGACCCAGTACTTC. The V and J genes are TRBV19 and TRBJ2-5, and 7 junction bases match TRBD2. V trim: 5 bases; J trim: 5 bases; unmatched bases: 11. The cysteine opens and the phenylalanine closes a CDR3 of 15 amino acids. Kept here is only the CDR3 DNA, which spans 45 bases and is read in frame from base 1. CDR1 and CDR2, per the germline V gene (reference sequence), are LNHDA and SQIVND.